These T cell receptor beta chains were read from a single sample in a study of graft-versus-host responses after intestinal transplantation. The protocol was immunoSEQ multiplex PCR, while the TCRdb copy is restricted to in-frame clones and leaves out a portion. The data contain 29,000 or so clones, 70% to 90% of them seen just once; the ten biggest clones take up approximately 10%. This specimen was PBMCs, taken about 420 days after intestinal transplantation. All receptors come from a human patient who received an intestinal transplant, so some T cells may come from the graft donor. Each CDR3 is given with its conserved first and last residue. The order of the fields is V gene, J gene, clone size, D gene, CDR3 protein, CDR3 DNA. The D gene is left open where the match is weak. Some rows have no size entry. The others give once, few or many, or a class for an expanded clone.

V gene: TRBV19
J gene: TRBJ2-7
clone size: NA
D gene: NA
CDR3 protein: CASSNRGRSYEQYF
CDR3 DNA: TGTGCCAGTAGTAACCGGGGGCGCTCCTACGAGCAGTACTTC

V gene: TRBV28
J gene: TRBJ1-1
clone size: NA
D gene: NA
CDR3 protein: CASSLSGGTEAFF
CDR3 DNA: TGTGCCAGCAGTTTAAGCGGGGGCACTGAAGCTTTCTTT

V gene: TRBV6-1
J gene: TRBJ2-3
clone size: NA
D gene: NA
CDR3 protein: CASSEGDSGADTQYF
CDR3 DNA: TGTGCCAGCAGTGAAGGGGACAGCGGGGCAGATACGCAGTATTTT

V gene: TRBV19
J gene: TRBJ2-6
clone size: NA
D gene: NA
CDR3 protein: CASSPEAFPGANVLTF
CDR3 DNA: TGTGCCAGTAGTCCGGAGGCGTTCCCAGGGGCCAACGTCCTGACTTTC

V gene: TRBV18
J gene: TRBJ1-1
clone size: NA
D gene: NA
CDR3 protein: CASSPDRLIPEAFF
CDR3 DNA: TGTGCCAGCTCACCCGACAGGCTAATTCCTGAAGCTTTCTTT

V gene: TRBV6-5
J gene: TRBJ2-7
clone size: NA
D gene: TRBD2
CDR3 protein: CASSYSASGSYEQYF
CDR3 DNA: TGTGCCAGCAGTTACTCGGCTAGCGGGAGTTACGAGCAGTACTTC

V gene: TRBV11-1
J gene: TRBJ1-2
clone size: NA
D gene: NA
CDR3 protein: CASSLDYVGRASGYTF
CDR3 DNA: TGTGCCAGCAGCTTAGATTATGTGGGCAGGGCTAGCGGCTACACCTTC

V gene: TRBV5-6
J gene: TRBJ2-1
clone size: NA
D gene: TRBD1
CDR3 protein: CASRTGQGARDEQFF
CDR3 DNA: TGTGCCAGCAGGACGGGACAGGGGGCGCGCGATGAGCAGTTCTTC

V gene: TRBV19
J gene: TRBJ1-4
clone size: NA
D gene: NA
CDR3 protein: CASSIAGTAGEKLFF
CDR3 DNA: TGTGCCAGTAGTATAGCTGGAACCGCGGGTGAAAAACTGTTTTTT

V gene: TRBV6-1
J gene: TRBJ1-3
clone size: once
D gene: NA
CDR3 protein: CASSEAAGVGSGNTIYF
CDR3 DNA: TGTGCCAGCAGTGAAGCGGCGGGGGTAGGTTCCGGAAACACCATATATTTT

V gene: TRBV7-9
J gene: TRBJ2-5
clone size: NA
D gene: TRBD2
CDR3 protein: CASSWTRETQYF
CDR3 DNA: TGTGCCAGCAGCTGGACTAGAGAGACCCAGTACTTC

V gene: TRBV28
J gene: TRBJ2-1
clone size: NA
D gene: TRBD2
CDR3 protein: CASSLFTSGDNEQFF
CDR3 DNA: TGTGCCAGCAGTTTATTCACTAGCGGGGACAATGAGCAGTTCTTC

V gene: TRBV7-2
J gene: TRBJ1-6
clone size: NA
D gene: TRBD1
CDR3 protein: CASSLTGTEYNSPLHF
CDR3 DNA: TGTGCCAGCAGTTTGACCGGGACAGAATATAATTCACCCCTCCACTTT

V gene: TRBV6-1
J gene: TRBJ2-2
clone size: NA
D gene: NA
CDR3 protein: CASSEDRQIDTGELFF
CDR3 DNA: TGTGCCAGCAGCGAAGATAGACAGATAGACACCGGGGAGCTGTTTTTT

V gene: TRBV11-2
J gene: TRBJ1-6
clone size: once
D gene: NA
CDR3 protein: CASSPRGNSPLHF
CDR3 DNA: TGTGCCAGCAGCCCAAGAGGGAATTCACCCCTCCACTTT

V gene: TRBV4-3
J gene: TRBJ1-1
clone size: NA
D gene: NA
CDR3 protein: CASSPEGGAPNTEAFF
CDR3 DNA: TGCGCCAGCAGCCCGGAGGGGGGGGCACCGAACACTGAAGCTTTCTTT

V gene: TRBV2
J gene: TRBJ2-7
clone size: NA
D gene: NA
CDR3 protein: CASSEWGDYEQYF
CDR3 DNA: TGTGCCAGCAGTGAATGGGGGGACTACGAGCAGTACTTC

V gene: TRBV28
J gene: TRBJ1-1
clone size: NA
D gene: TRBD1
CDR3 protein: CASNQGGTEAFF
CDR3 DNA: TGTGCCAGCAACCAGGGGGGCACTGAAGCTTTCTTT

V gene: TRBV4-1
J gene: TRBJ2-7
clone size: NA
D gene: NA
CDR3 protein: CASSQDIGRAQQYF
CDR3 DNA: TGCGCCAGCAGCCAAGATATCGGGAGAGCCCAGCAGTACTTC

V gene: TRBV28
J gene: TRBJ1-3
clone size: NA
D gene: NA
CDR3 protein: CASSLAGLDTIYF
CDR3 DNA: TGTGCCAGCAGTTTAGCGGGGTTGGACACCATATATTTT

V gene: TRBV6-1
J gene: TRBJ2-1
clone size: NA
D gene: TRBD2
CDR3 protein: CASSDRGGLAGARYNEQFF
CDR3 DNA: TGTGCCAGCAGTGATCGGGGAGGACTAGCGGGGGCTCGATACAATGAGCAGTTCTTC

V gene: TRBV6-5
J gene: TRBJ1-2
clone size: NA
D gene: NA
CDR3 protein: CASRNGKAQNYGYTF
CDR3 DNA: TGTGCCAGCAGAAACGGAAAGGCGCAAAACTATGGCTACACCTTC

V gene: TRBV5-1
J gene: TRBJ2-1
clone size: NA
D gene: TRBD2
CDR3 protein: CASSLLAGPYNEQFF
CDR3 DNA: TGCGCCAGCAGCTTACTAGCGGGACCCTACAATGAGCAGTTCTTC

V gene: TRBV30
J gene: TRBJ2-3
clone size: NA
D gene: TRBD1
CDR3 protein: CAWSRQGLTDTQYF
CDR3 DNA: TGTGCCTGGTCCCGACAGGGGCTCACAGATACGCAGTATTTT

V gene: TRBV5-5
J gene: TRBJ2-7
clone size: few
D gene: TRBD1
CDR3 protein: CASSRRQGIYEQYF
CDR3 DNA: TGTGCCAGCAGCCGAAGACAGGGCATCTACGAGCAGTACTTC

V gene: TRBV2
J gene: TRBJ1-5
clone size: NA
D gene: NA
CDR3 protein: CASSDLGADQPQHF
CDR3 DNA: TGTGCCAGCAGTGACCTAGGGGCGGATCAGCCCCAGCATTTT

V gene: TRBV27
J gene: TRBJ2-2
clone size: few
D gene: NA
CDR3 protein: CASSYSPGNTGELFF
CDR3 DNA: TGTGCCAGCAGTTACTCCCCAGGGAACACCGGGGAGCTGTTTTTT

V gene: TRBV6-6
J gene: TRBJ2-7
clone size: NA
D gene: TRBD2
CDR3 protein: CASSYSASGSYEQYF
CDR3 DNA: TGTGCCAGCAGTTACTCGGCTAGCGGGAGTTACGAGCAGTACTTC

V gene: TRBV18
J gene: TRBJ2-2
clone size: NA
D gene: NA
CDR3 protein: CASSPNTGELFF
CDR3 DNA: TGTGCCAGCTCACCCAACACCGGGGAGCTGTTTTTT

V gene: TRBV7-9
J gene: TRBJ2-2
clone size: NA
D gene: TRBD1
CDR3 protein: CASSFRQGAGELFF
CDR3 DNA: TGTGCCAGCAGCTTTAGACAGGGAGCCGGGGAGCTGTTTTTT

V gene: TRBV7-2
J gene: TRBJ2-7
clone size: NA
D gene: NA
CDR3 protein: CASSAQGRLAGGDSYEQYF
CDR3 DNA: TGTGCCAGCAGCGCACAGGGGCGGTTGGCGGGAGGAGACTCCTACGAGCAGTACTTC

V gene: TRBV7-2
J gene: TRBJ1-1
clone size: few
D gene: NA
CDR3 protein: CASSTRSNTEAFF
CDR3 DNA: TGTGCCAGCAGCACCCGTAGCAACACTGAAGCTTTCTTT

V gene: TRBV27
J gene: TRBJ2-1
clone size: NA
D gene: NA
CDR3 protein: CASSPSGRREQFF
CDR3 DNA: TGTGCCAGCAGTCCTTCGGGACGGAGGGAGCAGTTCTTC

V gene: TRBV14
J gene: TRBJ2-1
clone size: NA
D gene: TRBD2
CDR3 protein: CASSLTSGRYNEQFF
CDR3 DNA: TGTGCCAGCAGCCTCACTAGCGGGAGGTACAATGAGCAGTTCTTC

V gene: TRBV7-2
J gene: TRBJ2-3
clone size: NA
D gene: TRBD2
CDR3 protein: CASSPTTSGGTQYF
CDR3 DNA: TGTGCCAGCAGCCCGACGACTAGCGGGGGCACGCAGTATTTT

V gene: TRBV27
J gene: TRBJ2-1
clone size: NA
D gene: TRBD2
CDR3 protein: CASSSRTSPSNEQFF
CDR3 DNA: TGTGCCAGCAGTTCTAGGACTAGCCCTTCCAATGAGCAGTTCTTC

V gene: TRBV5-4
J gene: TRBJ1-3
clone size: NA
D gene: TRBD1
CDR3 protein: CASNSDRTGPGNTIYF
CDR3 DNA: TGTGCCAGCAACTCGGACAGGACAGGGCCTGGAAACACCATATATTTT

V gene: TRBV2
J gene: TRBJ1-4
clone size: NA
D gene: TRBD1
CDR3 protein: CASIGTAATNEKLFF
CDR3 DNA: TGTGCCAGCATAGGGACAGCCGCAACTAATGAAAAACTGTTTTTT

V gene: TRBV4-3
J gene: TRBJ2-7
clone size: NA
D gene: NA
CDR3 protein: CASSQVVDSYEQYF
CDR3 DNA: TGCGCCAGCAGCCAAGTCGTGGACAGCTACGAGCAGTACTTC

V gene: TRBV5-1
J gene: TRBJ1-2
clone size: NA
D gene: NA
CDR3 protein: CASSSGDRKSCYTF
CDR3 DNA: TGCGCCAGCAGCTCGGGAGACAGGAAGAGTTGCTACACCTTC

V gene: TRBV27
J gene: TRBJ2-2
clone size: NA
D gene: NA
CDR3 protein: CASKRQGGSGELFF
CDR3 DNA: TGTGCCAGTAAACGACAGGGAGGTAGCGGGGAGCTGTTTTTT

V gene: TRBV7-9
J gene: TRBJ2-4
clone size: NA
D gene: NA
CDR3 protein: CASSSELAKNIQYF
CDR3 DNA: TGTGCCAGCAGCTCGGAGTTGGCCAAAAACATTCAGTACTTC

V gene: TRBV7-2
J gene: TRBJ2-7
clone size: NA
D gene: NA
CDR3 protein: CASSSSTWGQRYF
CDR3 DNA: TGTGCCAGCAGCTCATCGACATGGGGGCAACGGTACTTC

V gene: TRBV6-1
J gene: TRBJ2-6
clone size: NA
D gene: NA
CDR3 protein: CASSGTVEKANVLTF
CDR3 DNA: TGTGCCAGCAGTGGGACTGTGGAAAAGGCCAACGTCCTGACTTTC

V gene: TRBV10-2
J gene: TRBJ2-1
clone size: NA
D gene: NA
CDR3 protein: CASRTPSYNEQFF
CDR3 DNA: TGCGCCAGCAGAACCCCCTCCTACAATGAGCAGTTCTTC

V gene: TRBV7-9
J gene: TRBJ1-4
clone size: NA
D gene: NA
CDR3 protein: CASSHDVGGEATNEKLFF
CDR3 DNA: TGTGCCAGCAGCCACGACGTAGGGGGGGAGGCGACTAATGAAAAACTGTTTTTT

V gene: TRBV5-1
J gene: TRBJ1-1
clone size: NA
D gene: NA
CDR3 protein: CASSLGGSGLNTEAFF
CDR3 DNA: TGCGCCAGCAGCTTGGGAGGGTCCGGCTTAAACACTGAAGCTTTCTTT

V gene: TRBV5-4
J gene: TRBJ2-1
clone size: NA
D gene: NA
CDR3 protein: CASSLPSPYNEQFF
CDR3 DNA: TGTGCCAGCAGTCTCCCCAGCCCGTACAATGAGCAGTTCTTC

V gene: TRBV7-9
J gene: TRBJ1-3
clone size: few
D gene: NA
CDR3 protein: CASSFSTSGNTIYF
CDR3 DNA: TGTGCCAGCAGCTTCTCCACCTCTGGAAACACCATATATTTT